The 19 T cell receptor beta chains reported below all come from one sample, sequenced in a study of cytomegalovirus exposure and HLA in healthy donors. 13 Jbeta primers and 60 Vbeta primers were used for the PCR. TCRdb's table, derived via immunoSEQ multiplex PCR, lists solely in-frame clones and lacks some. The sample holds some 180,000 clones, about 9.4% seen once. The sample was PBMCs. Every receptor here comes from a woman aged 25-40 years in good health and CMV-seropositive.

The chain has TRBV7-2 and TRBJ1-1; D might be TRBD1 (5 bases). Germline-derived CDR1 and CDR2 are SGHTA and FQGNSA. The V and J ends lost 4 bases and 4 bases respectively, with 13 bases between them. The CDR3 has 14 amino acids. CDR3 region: CASSWFPGGTEAFF. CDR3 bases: TGTGCCAGCAGCTGGTTTCCGGGGGGCACTGAAGCTTTCTTT.

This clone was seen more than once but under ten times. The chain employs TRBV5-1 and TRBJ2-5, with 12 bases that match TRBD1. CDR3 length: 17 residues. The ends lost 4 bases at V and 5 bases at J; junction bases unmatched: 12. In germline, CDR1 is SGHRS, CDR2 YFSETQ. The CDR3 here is CASSQQGGQGAVETQYF. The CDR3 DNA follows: TGCGCCAGCAGCCAGCAAGGGGGACAGGGGGCGGTGGAGACCCAGTACTTC.

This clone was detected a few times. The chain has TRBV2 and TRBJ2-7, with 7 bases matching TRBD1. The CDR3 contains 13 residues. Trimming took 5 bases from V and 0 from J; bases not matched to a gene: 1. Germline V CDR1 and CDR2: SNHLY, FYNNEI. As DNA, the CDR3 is TGTGCCAGCAGTTGGACAGGCTCCTACGAGCAGTACTTC. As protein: CASSWTGSYEQYF.

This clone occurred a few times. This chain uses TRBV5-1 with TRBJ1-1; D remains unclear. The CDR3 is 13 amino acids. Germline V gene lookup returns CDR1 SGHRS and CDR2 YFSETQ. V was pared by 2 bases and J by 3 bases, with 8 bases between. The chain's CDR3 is CASSFPGDTEAFF. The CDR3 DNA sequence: TGCGCCAGCAGCTTCCCCGGGGACACTGAAGCTTTCTTT.

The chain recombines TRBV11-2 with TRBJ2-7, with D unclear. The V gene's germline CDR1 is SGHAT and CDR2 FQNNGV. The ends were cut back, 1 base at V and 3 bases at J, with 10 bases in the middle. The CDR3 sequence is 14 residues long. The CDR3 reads CASSLGFSFYEQYF. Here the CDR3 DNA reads TGTGCCAGCAGCTTAGGGTTCAGTTTCTACGAGCAGTACTTC.

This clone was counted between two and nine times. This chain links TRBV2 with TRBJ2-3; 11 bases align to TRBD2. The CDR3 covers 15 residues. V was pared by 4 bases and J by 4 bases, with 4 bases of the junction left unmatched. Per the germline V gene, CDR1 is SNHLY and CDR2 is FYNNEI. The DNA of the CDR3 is TGTGCCAGCAGTGTGGGGACTAGCGGATCAGATACGCAGTATTTT. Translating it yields CASSVGTSGSDTQYF.

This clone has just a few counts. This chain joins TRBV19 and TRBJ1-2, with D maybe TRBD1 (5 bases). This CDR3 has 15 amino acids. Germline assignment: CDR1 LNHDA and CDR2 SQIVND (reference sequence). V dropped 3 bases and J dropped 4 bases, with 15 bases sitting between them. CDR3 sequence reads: CASSIGQGSLYGYTF. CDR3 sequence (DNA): TGTGCCAGTAGTATTGGGCAGGGCTCCCTCTATGGCTACACCTTC.

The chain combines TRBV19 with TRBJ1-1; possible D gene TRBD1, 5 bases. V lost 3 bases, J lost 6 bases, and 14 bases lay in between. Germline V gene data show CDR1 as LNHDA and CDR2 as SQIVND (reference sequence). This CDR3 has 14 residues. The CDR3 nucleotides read TGTGCCAGTAGTATTCAAGGGGTGAGTTCTGAAGCTTTCTTT. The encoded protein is CASSIQGVSSEAFF.

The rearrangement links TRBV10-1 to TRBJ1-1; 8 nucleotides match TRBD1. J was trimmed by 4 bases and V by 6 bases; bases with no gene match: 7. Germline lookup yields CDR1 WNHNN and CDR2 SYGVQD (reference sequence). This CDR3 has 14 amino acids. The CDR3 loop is CASRAGQESTEAFF. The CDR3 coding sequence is TGCGCCAGCAGAGCGGGACAGGAGTCCACTGAAGCTTTCTTT.

The CDR3 bases are TGTGCCAGCAGCGTCCGGGAAAGGGAAGAGACCCAGTACTTC. It is translated as CASSVREREETQYF. The chain combines TRBV9 with TRBJ2-5, with D possibly being TRBD2 (5 bases). This CDR3 spans 14 amino acids. V dropped 2 bases and J dropped 3 bases, with 11 bases sitting between them. Per germline, CDR1 SGDLS and CDR2 YYNGEE.

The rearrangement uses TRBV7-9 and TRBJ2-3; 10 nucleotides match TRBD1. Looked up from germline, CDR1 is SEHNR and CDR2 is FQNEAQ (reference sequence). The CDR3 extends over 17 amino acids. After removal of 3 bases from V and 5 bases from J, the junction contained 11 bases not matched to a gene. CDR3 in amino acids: CASSFPTGGGILDTQYF. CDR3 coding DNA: TGTGCCAGCAGCTTCCCGACAGGGGGCGGTATCCTAGATACGCAGTATTTT.

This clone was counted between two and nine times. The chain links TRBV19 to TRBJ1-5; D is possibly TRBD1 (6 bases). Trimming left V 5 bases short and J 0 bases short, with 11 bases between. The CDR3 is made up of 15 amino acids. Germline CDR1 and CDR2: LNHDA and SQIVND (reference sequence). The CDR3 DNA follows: TGTGCCAGTAGTCCTGCAGGGGCTAGCAATCAGCCCCAGCATTTT. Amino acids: CASSPAGASNQPQHF.

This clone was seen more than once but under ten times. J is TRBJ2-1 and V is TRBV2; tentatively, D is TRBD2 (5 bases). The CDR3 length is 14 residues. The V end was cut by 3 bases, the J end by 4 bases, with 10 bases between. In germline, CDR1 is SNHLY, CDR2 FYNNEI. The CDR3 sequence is CASSDRTFYNEQFF. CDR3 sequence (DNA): TGTGCCAGCAGTGATAGGACTTTTTACAATGAGCAGTTCTTC.

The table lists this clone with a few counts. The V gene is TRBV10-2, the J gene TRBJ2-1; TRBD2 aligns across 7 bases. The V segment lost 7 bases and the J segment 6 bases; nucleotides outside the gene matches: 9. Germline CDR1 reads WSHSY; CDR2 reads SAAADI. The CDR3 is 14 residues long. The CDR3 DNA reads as TGCGCCAGCACCACGGGGGGACTATTCAATGAGCAGTTCTTC. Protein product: CASTTGGLFNEQFF.

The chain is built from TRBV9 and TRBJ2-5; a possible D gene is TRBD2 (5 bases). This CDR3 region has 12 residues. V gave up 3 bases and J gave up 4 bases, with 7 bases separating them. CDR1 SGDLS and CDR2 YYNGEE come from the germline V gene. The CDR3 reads CASSGGSETQYF. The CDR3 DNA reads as TGTGCCAGCAGCGGAGGGTCAGAGACCCAGTACTTC.

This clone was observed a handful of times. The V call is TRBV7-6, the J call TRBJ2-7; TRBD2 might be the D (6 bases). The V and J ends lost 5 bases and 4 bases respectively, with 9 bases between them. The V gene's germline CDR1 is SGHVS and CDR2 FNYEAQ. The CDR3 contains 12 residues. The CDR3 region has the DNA TGTGCCAGCAGCCCCGGGACTTACGAGCAGTACTTC. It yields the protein CASSPGTYEQYF.

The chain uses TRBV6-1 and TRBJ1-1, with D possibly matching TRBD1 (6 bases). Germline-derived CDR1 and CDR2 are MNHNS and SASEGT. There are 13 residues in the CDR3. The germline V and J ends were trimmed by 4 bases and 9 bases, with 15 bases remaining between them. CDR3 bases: TGTGCCAGCAGTGTAGGATTAACAGGGAAAGCTTTCTTT. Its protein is CASSVGLTGKAFF.

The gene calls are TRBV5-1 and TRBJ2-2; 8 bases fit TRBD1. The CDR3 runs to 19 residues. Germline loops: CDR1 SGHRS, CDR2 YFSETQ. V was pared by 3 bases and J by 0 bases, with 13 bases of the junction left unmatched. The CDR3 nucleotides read TGCGCCAGCAGCTCTAAACCCCGGACAGGGATTCCGAACACCGGGGAGCTGTTTTTT. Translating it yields CASSSKPRTGIPNTGELFF.

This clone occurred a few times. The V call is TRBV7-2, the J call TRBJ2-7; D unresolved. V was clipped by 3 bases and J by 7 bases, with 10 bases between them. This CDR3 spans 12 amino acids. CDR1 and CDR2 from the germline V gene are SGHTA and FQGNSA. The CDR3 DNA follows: TGTGCCAGCAGCTTCTACTCTCAAGAGCAGTACTTC. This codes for CASSFYSQEQYF.